This T cell receptor (beta chain) was captured in a study of T cells expressing NK-cell markers. On the study more broadly: Repertoire data for TCR beta were derived from sorted T cells (CD3+CD56+NKG2C+, CD3+CD56+NKG2C- and CD3+CD56-NKG2C+). Study observations and caveats: The CD3+CD56-NKG2C+ fraction of four donors was likewise dominated by these clonotypes. The contribution of dominant NKG2C+ clonotypes to CD8+ T cells in roughly 6 donors was 1.0-7.0%.

On this clonotype: Its specificity is not known.

Production of TCR beta cDNA relied on 5'RACE template switching with UMIs. TCRdb reworked the 5' RACE reads into one entry per CDR3 protein, no DNA. This repertoire includes 300,000 to 450,000 distinct CDR3 sequences. The CDR3 extends over 15 amino acids. In germline, CDR1 is SGHRS, CDR2 YFSETQ. The sequence was obtained from a man aged 18 to 69 in good health. The specimen was blood T cells: a sorted CD56 or NKG2C T cell subset, CD4+ or CD8+ T cells, or bulk PBMC T cells (not recorded which). V and J are TRBV5-1 and TRBJ2-2; TCRdb outputs TRBD2, but without DNA this stays unchecked. The CDR3 reads CASSPRDWPLGELFF.